This TCR beta chain is from a study of molecular identifiers for immune sequencing clone quantification. Findings and caveats of the study: Among effectors, clones above 20 RNA copies held over 98% of molecules; among naive cells, under 1%.

TCRdb used MiXCR to reprocess the PCR reads, holding one entry per CDR3 protein. The sample carries hundreds of thousands of distinct CDR3 sequences, about 25% recorded once. Germline loops: CDR1 MNHEY, CDR2 SMNVEV (reference sequence). Trimming shortened V by 9 bases and J by 6 bases, and 18 bases separated the two germline ends. The length of the CDR3 is 13 residues. On this clonotype itself: Its antigen is still unknown.

This clonotype was sampled from a human donor in good health. Some libraries in this study had Jurkat cell RNA spiked in. The V gene is TRBV27, the J gene TRBJ2-7; a possible D gene is TRBD1 (6 bases). The sequencing input was naive CD8+ T cells from blood, with Jurkat cell RNA spiked in. Subset specified: FACS-sorted CD8+CD4-CCR7+CD45RA+ naive T cells. The CDR3 region has the DNA TGTGCCAGTAAGGGGGACCGTCCGGGCGAGCAGTACTTC. Its translation: CASKGDRPGEQYF.